Included here is one T cell receptor (beta chain) sequence, with context. Sequencing used immunoSEQ multiplex PCR; TCRdb keeps in-frame clones, though not all of them. The table includes more than 85,000 clones, roughly 85% detected once. This sample was included in a study of control samples from healthy donors and cancer patients. The source is a woman between 45 and 65 years old in good health. The material sequenced was blood.

Written as DNA, the CDR3 is TGTGCCAGCAGTGAAGACGTAAGCTTGAACACTGAAGCTTTCTTT. This codes for CASSEDVSLNTEAFF. The chain uses TRBV2 and TRBJ1-1; D ambiguous. CDR3 size: 15 residues. V lost 1 base and J 0 bases, leaving 9 bases between the germline ends. The germline V gene has CDR1 SNHLY and CDR2 FYNNEI.